These 21 T cell receptor beta chains were sequenced from one sample in a study of cytomegalovirus exposure and HLA in healthy donors. The study ran its PCR with 60 Vbeta and 13 Jbeta primers. The table came from immunoSEQ multiplex PCR; TCRdb's copy has only in-frame clones and leaves some out. The data hold 150,000 to 200,000 clones, with roughly 83% observed a single time. Sequenced input: PBMCs. These receptors were obtained from a woman between 45 and 65 years old in good health and CMV-seronegative.

The rearrangement links TRBV4-2 to TRBJ2-1; maybe TRBD2 (6 bases). There are 16 residues in the CDR3. Trimming shortened V by 0 bases and J by 4 bases, and 13 bases separated the two germline ends. Looked up from germline, CDR1 is LGHNA and CDR2 is YNFKEQ. CDR3 DNA sequence: TGTGCCAGCAGCCAAGAGGGGGACTCTCTTTACAATGAGCAGTTCTTC. This translates into CASSQEGDSLYNEQFF.

The chain recombines TRBV7-2 with TRBJ1-2, with 10 bases fitting TRBD1. CDR1 and CDR2 (germline): SGHTA, FQGNSA. V lost 5 bases, J lost 6 bases, and 15 bases stayed unmatched. The CDR3 is made up of 17 amino acids. CDR3 protein: CASSERSQDRGIDGYTF. In DNA, the CDR3 is TGTGCCAGCAGCGAGCGTAGTCAGGACAGGGGGATTGATGGCTACACCTTC.

The J gene is TRBJ1-2, the V gene TRBV18; 7 bases map to TRBD1. The ends lost 4 bases at V and 3 bases at J; junction bases unmatched: 8. This CDR3 is 15 amino acids long. The germline CDR1 and CDR2 sequences are KGHSH and LQKENI. The CDR3 DNA is TGTGCCAGCTCACTAAACGGCGGGACAGACTATGGCTACACCTTC. It is translated as CASSLNGGTDYGYTF.

This chain uses TRBV5-1 with TRBJ1-6; the match to TRBD1 covers 7 bases. Germline V CDR1 and CDR2: SGHRS, YFSETQ. The V and J ends lost 3 bases and 2 bases, in that order; junction bases with no gene match: 14. The CDR3 is made up of 19 amino acids. The CDR3 sequence: CASSSQGEGTDTYNSPLHF. For the CDR3, the DNA is TGCGCCAGCAGCTCGCAGGGCGAGGGGACAGATACCTATAATTCACCCCTCCACTTT. The full variable domain, in which reference TRBV5-1 and TRBJ1-6 provide the parts outside the CDR3, is KAGVTQTPRYLIKTRGQQVTLSCSPISGHRSVSWYQQTPGQGLQFLFEYFSETQRNKGNFPGRFSGRQFSNSRSEMNVSTLELGDSALYLCASSSQGEGTDTYNSPLHFGNGTRLTVT.

This clone has a single count. The V gene is TRBV4-3, the J gene TRBJ2-5; D ambiguous. From germline, CDR1 is LGHNA and CDR2 YSLEER. There are 14 residues in the CDR3. Trimming took off 1 base at V and 4 bases at J, with 10 bases between the two ends. CDR3 protein: CASSQAVGRETQYF. In nucleotides, the CDR3 is TGCGCCAGCAGCCAAGCGGTTGGGCGAGAGACCCAGTACTTC.

Turning to this clone: Sequence at one end of the junction differs from germline and may be a read error. The CDR3: CASSFAPVF. CDR3 in DNA: TGTGCCAGCAGTTTTGCACCGGTCTTC. The V gene is TRBV6-5, the J gene TRBJ1-2; D gene uncertain. Germline V gives CDR1 MNHEY, CDR2 SVGAGI. This CDR3 spans 9 amino acids.

The rearrangement joins TRBV27 to TRBJ1-4; the D gene is possibly TRBD1 (5 bases). This CDR3 spans 12 amino acids. The V end was cut by 6 bases, the J end by 8 bases, with 10 bases between. Germline loops: CDR1 MNHEY, CDR2 SMNVEV (reference sequence). CDR3 coding DNA: TGTGCCAGCAGGGGGGGTGGGGAAAAACTGTTTTTT. Protein product: CASRGGGEKLFF.

The rearrangement uses TRBV19 and TRBJ1-1; a possible D gene is TRBD1 (5 bases). Germline V CDR1 and CDR2: LNHDA, SQIVND (reference sequence). V lost 0 bases, J lost 9 bases, and 17 bases lay in between. The length of the CDR3 is 15 residues. CDR3 coding DNA: TGTGCCAGTAGTATAGATCAGGGTAAGCGACGTAAAGCTTTCTTT. It specifies CASSIDQGKRRKAFF.

This clone appeared a single time. The rearrangement links TRBV4-2 to TRBJ2-5, with D tentatively TRBD2 (5 bases). The tail of the sequence fits TRBJ2-7 better, so the J call may be wrong. This CDR3 is built from 14 residues. Per germline, CDR1 LGHNA and CDR2 YNFKEQ. The CDR3 bases are TGTGCCAGCAGCCAAGAAGGGAGCTCCTACGAGCAGTACTTC. It yields the protein CASSQEGSSYEQYF.

The rearrangement uses TRBV2 and TRBJ2-1, with 7 bases aligning to TRBD1. Per the germline V gene, CDR1 is SNHLY and CDR2 is FYNNEI. This CDR3 contains 13 residues. V lost 8 bases and J lost 4; bases outside the gene matches: 5. The CDR3 protein is CASLRTGYNEQFF. The CDR3 bases are TGTGCCAGCCTCCGGACAGGTTACAATGAGCAGTTCTTC.

A single count supports this clone. The genes are TRBV6-6 and TRBJ1-4; no firm D call. Trimming left V 2 bases short and J 4 bases short, with 8 bases between. Germline V gives CDR1 MNHNY, CDR2 SVGAGI (reference sequence). This CDR3 region has 14 residues. CDR3 nucleotide sequence: TGTGCCAGCAGTTACCCGGGTTTTAATGAAAAACTGTTTTTT. Translating it yields CASSYPGFNEKLFF.

The chain combines TRBV6-5 with TRBJ2-1; 8 bases are shared with TRBD2. This CDR3 contains 15 residues. From germline, CDR1 is MNHEY and CDR2 SVGAGI. The ends lost 7 bases at V and 3 bases at J; junction bases unmatched: 8. The CDR3 bases are TGTGCCAGCAAAGTTGTGGCGGGGGGCTACAATGAGCAGTTCTTC. This codes for CASKVVAGGYNEQFF.

The chain is built from TRBV2 and TRBJ2-5, with D uncertain. Per germline, CDR1 SNHLY and CDR2 FYNNEI. This CDR3 is 15 amino acids long. V gave up 0 bases and J gave up 1 base, with 9 bases separating them. The CDR3 loop is CASSEAQITQETQYF. The CDR3 DNA sequence: TGTGCCAGCAGTGAAGCGCAGATCACCCAAGAGACCCAGTACTTC.

This clone has more than one count but fewer than ten. This chain links TRBV11-2 with TRBJ2-2, with 8 bases that match TRBD1. The CDR3 totals 16 residues. CDR1 and CDR2 from the germline V gene are SGHAT and FQNNGV. V was pared by 4 bases and J by 5 bases, with 9 bases of the junction left unmatched. The CDR3 DNA reads TGTGCCAGCAGCTCACTCAGGACAGGGAGGACCGGGGAGCTGTTTTTT. Its protein product is CASSSLRTGRTGELFF.

The chain combines TRBV7-8 with TRBJ1-5, with D perhaps matching TRBD1 (6 bases). Trimming removed 3 bases at V and 6 bases at J, with 15 bases between. This CDR3 is 15 amino acids long. Germline V CDR1 and CDR2: SGHVS, FQNEAQ. The CDR3 here is CASSFDRLGGQPQHF. For the CDR3, the DNA is TGTGCCAGCAGCTTCGACAGGCTCGGAGGTCAGCCCCAGCATTTT.

The genes are TRBV4-3 and TRBJ2-3; 8 nucleotides line up with TRBD2. V trimming: 5 bases; J trimming: 0 bases; junction bases outside the gene matches: 4. This CDR3 has 15 residues. Germline V gene data show CDR1 as LGHNA and CDR2 as YSLEER. The CDR3 loop is CASSDSGGSTDTQYF. CDR3 nucleotides: TGCGCCAGCAGCGACAGCGGGGGAAGCACAGATACGCAGTATTTT.

This clone showed up just a few times. V is TRBV5-1 and J is TRBJ1-1, with a possible D match to TRBD1 (6 bases). The V end lost 4 bases, the J end lost 1 base, and 14 bases lay between the germline ends. The length of the CDR3 is 15 residues. Germline values: CDR1 SGHRS, CDR2 YFSETQ. The CDR3 reads CASSHDGQPNTEAFF. The CDR3 DNA sequence: TGCGCCAGCAGCCATGATGGACAGCCGAACACTGAAGCTTTCTTT.

The chain employs TRBV25-1 and TRBJ2-7; TRBD1 matches 10 bases. The V segment lost 2 bases and the J segment 9 bases; nucleotides outside the gene matches: 4. This CDR3 is built from 13 residues. Germline V gives CDR1 MGHDK, CDR2 SYGVNS. Here the CDR3 reads CASSEGDRGRQYF. As DNA, the CDR3 is TGTGCCAGCAGTGAAGGGGACAGGGGACGGCAGTACTTC.

This chain connects TRBV6-5 to TRBJ1-2, with 11 positions matching TRBD1. This CDR3 has 15 amino acids. The V and J ends lost 6 bases and 4 bases, in that order; junction bases with no gene match: 7. Germline V gene lookup returns CDR1 MNHEY and CDR2 SVGAGI. CDR3 sequence reads: CASRDRGPEIYGYTF. In DNA form, the CDR3 reads TGTGCCAGCAGGGACAGGGGGCCCGAAATCTATGGCTACACCTTC.

The CDR3 loop reads CASSSYPHTTRTGKNIQYF. The CDR3 region has the DNA TGTGCCAGCAGCTCTTACCCTCACACGACTCGGACGGGGAAAAACATTCAGTACTTC. The chain recombines TRBV7-6 with TRBJ2-4, with D possibly matching TRBD2 (5 bases). Trimming cost V 4 bases and J 4 bases, with 26 bases left between them. The germline V gene has CDR1 SGHVS and CDR2 FNYEAQ. The length of the CDR3 is 19 residues.

J is TRBJ2-7 and V is TRBV4-1; D unresolved. Trimming removed 0 bases at V and 3 bases at J, with 12 bases between. Germline V CDR1 and CDR2: MGHRA, YSYEKL. CDR3 length: 15 amino acids. CDR3 loop: CASSQDAWNYYEQYF. DNA for the CDR3: TGCGCCAGCAGCCAAGACGCCTGGAACTACTACGAGCAGTACTTC.